Listed here are 18 T cell receptor beta chains from one sample, sequenced in a study of blood T cell repertoires in COVID-19. Sequencing used immunoSEQ multiplex PCR; TCRdb keeps in-frame clones, though not all of them. This table has around 300,000 clones, nearly 90% appearing once. The sequencing input was PBMCs or T cells enriched from blood (not recorded which). These receptors came from a woman aged 55 to 70 who had recovered from COVID-19.

The chain uses TRBV7-8 and TRBJ1-1, with 7 bases identical to TRBD1. In germline, CDR1 is SGHVS, CDR2 FQNEAQ. There are 15 residues in the CDR3. V lost 5 bases and J lost 8; bases outside the gene matches: 14. CDR3: CASSPQGQITLEAFF. The DNA for the CDR3 is TGTGCCAGCAGCCCGCAGGGACAGATAACACTAGAAGCTTTCTTT. The variable domain in full, completed from reference TRBV7-8 and TRBJ1-1, reads GAGVSQSPRYKVAKRGQDVALRCDPISGHVSLFWYQQALGQGPEFLTYFQNEAQLDKSGLPSDRFFAERPEGSVSTLKIQRTQQEDSAVYLCASSPQGQITLEAFFGQGTRLTVV.

The chain recombines TRBV30 with TRBJ1-3; D perhaps matches TRBD1 (5 bases). Trimming shortened V by 6 bases and J by 3 bases, and 9 bases separated the two germline ends. Germline CDR1 GTSNPN, CDR2 SVGIG (reference sequence). The CDR3 covers 12 residues. CDR3 loop: CACPGGGNTIYF. Here the CDR3 DNA reads TGTGCCTGTCCGGGGGGTGGAAACACCATATATTTT. The full variable domain, with the rest looked up from reference TRBV30 and TRBJ1-3, is SQTIHQWPATLVQPVGSPLSLECTVEGTSNPNLYWYRQAAGRGLQLLFYSVGIGQISSEVPQNLSASRPQDRQFILSSKKLLLSDSGFYLCACPGGGNTIYFGEGSWLTVV.

The chain joins TRBV27 to TRBJ2-7, with D maybe TRBD1 (6 bases). V gave up 2 bases and J gave up 6 bases, with 17 bases separating them. Per the germline V gene, CDR1 is MNHEY and CDR2 is SMNVEV (reference sequence). This CDR3 has 15 amino acids. CDR3 sequence reads: CASSLAPDSSTEQYF. CDR3 nucleotides: TGTGCCAGCAGTTTAGCGCCGGACAGTTCCACCGAGCAGTACTTC.

The chain is built from TRBV5-4 and TRBJ1-2; 9 nucleotides line up with TRBD1. The CDR3 spans 14 residues. Germline V CDR1 and CDR2: SGHNT, YYREEE (reference sequence). Trimming cost V 5 bases and J 4 bases; bases outside gene matches: 6. DNA for the CDR3: TGTGCCAGCAGACCCGGGACAGGGAGCTATGGCTACACCTTC. This translates into CASRPGTGSYGYTF.

This clone has only one observation. The genes are TRBV5-1 and TRBJ2-5; 11 bases fit TRBD2. Trimming at V came to 4 bases and at J to 2 bases, leaving 7 bases not matched to a gene. Germline CDR1 SGHRS, CDR2 YFSETQ. There are 16 residues in the CDR3. The CDR3 sequence is CASSLTTSGKQETQYF. CDR3 nucleotides: TGCGCCAGCAGCCTAACGACTAGCGGGAAACAAGAGACCCAGTACTTC.

With regard to this clone: Just one base apart from a much larger clone, this may be a read error. The chain combines TRBV7-2 with TRBJ2-2; 7 bases are a match to TRBD1. The CDR3 consists of 14 residues. Germline CDR1 is SGHTA and CDR2 is FQGNSA. V was pared by 5 bases and J by 4 bases, with 4 bases of the junction left unmatched. The CDR3 here is CASSQGTVTGELFF. The CDR3 nucleotides are TGTGCCAGCAGCCAGGGGACAGTCACCGGGGAGCTGTTTTTT.

The chain has TRBV9 and TRBJ2-6, with a weak D call TRBD1 (5 bases). CDR3 length: 16 amino acids. Per germline, CDR1 SGDLS and CDR2 YYNGEE. The V end lost 3 bases, the J end lost 2 bases, and 12 bases lay between the germline ends. The CDR3 loop is CASSGETGTGANVLTF. As DNA, the CDR3 is TGTGCCAGCAGCGGAGAAACAGGTACTGGGGCCAACGTCCTGACTTTC. The full variable domain, its missing parts supplied by reference TRBV9 and TRBJ2-6, is DSGVTQTPKHLITATGQRVTLRCSPRSGDLSVYWYQQSLDQGLQFLIQYYNGEERAKGNILERFSAQQFPDLHSELNLSSLELGDSALYFCASSGETGTGANVLTFGAGSRLTVL.

The gene calls are TRBV18 and TRBJ1-2, with 8 nucleotides matching TRBD1. The ends lost 6 bases at V and 8 bases at J; junction bases unmatched: 14. This CDR3 region has 15 residues. Germline lookup yields CDR1 KGHSH and CDR2 LQKENI. The CDR3 nucleotides read TGTGCCAGCTCCCCGGGGACAGGCGCCCAGGAGGGCTACACCTTC. Translated: CASSPGTGAQEGYTF.

The rearrangement links TRBV11-2 to TRBJ1-4; TRBD1 might be the D (6 bases). Germline V lookup: CDR1 SGHAT, CDR2 FQNNGV. V was cut by 1 base and J by 4 bases, with 10 bases left in between. This CDR3 has 15 amino acids. CDR3 nucleotides: TGTGCCAGCAGCTTAGCAGGGGTCGGTAATGAAAAACTGTTTTTT. It codes for CASSLAGVGNEKLFF.

This clone was recorded once. V and J are TRBV6-5 and TRBJ1-6; D is uncertain. The V end lost 5 bases, the J end lost 6 bases, and 8 bases lay between the germline ends. Germline lookup yields CDR1 MNHEY and CDR2 SVGAGI. This CDR3 has 13 residues. CDR3 DNA sequence: TGTGCCAGCAGTCAGGATCTTAATTCACCCCTCCACTTT. This codes for CASSQDLNSPLHF.

V and J are TRBV4-1 and TRBJ1-1; 7 nucleotides agree with TRBD1. J lost 6 bases, V lost 3 bases, and 4 bases had no gene match. The CDR3 consists of 13 residues. Germline CDR1 reads MGHRA; CDR2 reads YSYEKL. Here the CDR3 reads CASSQVGQSEAFF. The CDR3 DNA is TGCGCCAGCAGCCAGGTGGGACAGTCTGAAGCTTTCTTT.

The CDR3, as DNA: TGTGCCATCGGGACAGAAGCTTTCTTT. The encoded protein is CAIGTEAFF. V gene TRBV6-6 combines with J gene TRBJ1-1, with D possibly matching TRBD1 (6 bases). CDR1 and CDR2 from the germline V gene are MNHNY and SVGAGI (reference sequence). V was cut by 10 bases and J by 8 bases, with 8 bases left in between. CDR3 length equals 9 residues.

The V call is TRBV11-2, the J call TRBJ2-7; the D is unclear. V lost 2 bases and J lost 0, with 8 bases in between. Germline V gene data show CDR1 as SGHAT and CDR2 as FQNNGV. This CDR3 has 14 amino acids. DNA of the CDR3: TGTGCCAGCAGCTTAATGCGGAGCTCCTACGAGCAGTACTTC. Translation: CASSLMRSSYEQYF.

The V and J genes are TRBV13 and TRBJ2-7, with D perhaps TRBD1 (5 bases). Trimming stripped 0 bases from V and 6 bases from J, with 15 bases between. Germline CDR1 PRHDT, CDR2 FYEKMQ (reference sequence). The CDR3 covers 15 residues. DNA for the CDR3: TGTGCCAGCAGCTTAGGCCTAACTCGGCAGGGCGAGCAGTACTTC. Its translation is CASSLGLTRQGEQYF.

The chain couples TRBV9 to TRBJ2-2; TRBD1 might be the D (5 bases). This CDR3 is built from 16 residues. Germline V gives CDR1 SGDLS, CDR2 YYNGEE. Deletions cut 0 bases from V and 5 bases from J, with 14 bases between. This CDR3 reads CASSVEGRAVTGELFF. DNA of the CDR3: TGTGCCAGCAGCGTAGAAGGCAGGGCCGTAACCGGGGAGCTGTTTTTT.

This chain links TRBV27 with TRBJ1-5; no reliable D call. The CDR3 spans 14 residues. Germline V gene lookup returns CDR1 MNHEY and CDR2 SMNVEV (reference sequence). V lost 0 bases and J lost 5, with 8 bases in between. CDR3 in DNA: TGTGCCAGCAGTTTATCGGGCACGTATCAGCCCCAGCATTTT. Amino acids: CASSLSGTYQPQHF.

This chain joins TRBV2 and TRBJ1-2, with D perhaps matching TRBD1 (6 bases). CDR3 length equals 14 residues. With 10 bases removed from V and 0 bases from J, the gap between germline ends came to 15 bases. Germline CDR1 SNHLY, CDR2 FYNNEI. In nucleotides, the CDR3 is TGTGCCACGAGCCGGGACACGTCTAACTATGGCTACACCTTC. This encodes CATSRDTSNYGYTF.

CDR3 in DNA: TGCGCCAGCAGCTCGGGGGGACTACAAAACAATGAGCAGTTCTTC. It specifies CASSSGGLQNNEQFF. This chain connects TRBV5-1 to TRBJ2-1, with 7 bases identical to TRBD2. The CDR3 runs 15 residues. Germline CDR1 and CDR2: SGHRS and YFSETQ. V lost 3 bases to trimming and J lost 5 bases; unmatched junction nucleotides: 8.